The 32 T cell receptor beta chains below were found in one sample sequenced in a study of T cell changes during pregnancy in multiple sclerosis. Sequencing was performed with immunoSEQ multiplex PCR; in TCRdb, only in-frame clones are kept and a portion is missing. The sample contains some 80,000 clones, about 95% of which appear only once. The source was peripheral blood, collected in the second trimester of pregnancy. Receptor source: a female donor with multiple sclerosis, enrolled in a pregnancy study.

This sequence joins TRBV19 and TRBJ2-7, with 7 bases identical to TRBD2. V lost 5 bases to trimming and J lost 3 bases; unmatched junction nucleotides: 7. From germline, CDR1 is LNHDA and CDR2 SQIVND (reference sequence). This CDR3 is built from 14 residues. The DNA for the CDR3 is TGTGCCAGTAGTTTGAGGGAGGGTCACTACGAGCAGTACTTC. Its translation: CASSLREGHYEQYF.

V usage is TRBV5-5 and J usage is TRBJ2-5; D might be TRBD2 (5 bases). V lost 0 bases and J lost 4, with 13 bases in between. Germline CDR1 is SGHKS and CDR2 is YYEKEE (reference sequence). This CDR3 is built from 15 residues. The CDR3 nucleotides read TGTGCCAGCAGCTTGGCGGGCGGGTTCGGAGAGACCCAGTACTTC. Translated: CASSLAGGFGETQYF.

CDR3 amino acids: CASSPTSGVNTGELFF. CDR3 bases: TGCGCCAGCAGCCCGACTAGCGGGGTTAACACCGGGGAGCTGTTTTTT. This sequence joins TRBV5-1 and TRBJ2-2; 11 bases fit TRBD2. Trimming at V came to 4 bases and at J to 2 bases, leaving 4 bases not matched to a gene. The CDR3 is 16 amino acids. Germline V gives CDR1 SGHRS, CDR2 YFSETQ. Supplemented by reference TRBV5-1 and TRBJ2-2, the full variable domain reads KAGVTQTPRYLIKTRGQQVTLSCSPISGHRSVSWYQQTPGQGLQFLFEYFSETQRNKGNFPGRFSGRQFSNSRSEMNVSTLELGDSALYLCASSPTSGVNTGELFFGEGSRLTVL.

The CDR3 DNA reads TGTGCCAGCAGCCCTATTGGCACAGGGAACACTGAAGCTTTCTTT. Protein sequence: CASSPIGTGNTEAFF. The rearrangement joins TRBV28 to TRBJ1-1; a possible D gene is TRBD1 (5 bases). Trimming left V 6 bases short and J 1 base short, with 15 bases between. The CDR3 is made up of 15 amino acids. The germline V gene encodes CDR1 MDHEN and CDR2 SYDVKM. The whole variable domain, filled in from reference TRBV28 and TRBJ1-1, reads DVKVTQSSRYLVKRTGEKVFLECVQDMDHENMFWYRQDPGLGLRLIYFSYDVKMKEKGDIPEGYSVSREKKERFSLILESASTNQTSMYLCASSPIGTGNTEAFFGQGTRLTVV.

V and J are TRBV19 and TRBJ1-2, with D unclear. Germline lookup yields CDR1 LNHDA and CDR2 SQIVND (reference sequence). The CDR3 loop spans 10 amino acids. Trimming removed 8 bases at V and 1 base at J, with 2 bases between. The CDR3 region is CASYNYGYTF. Here the CDR3 DNA reads TGTGCCAGTTATAACTATGGCTACACCTTC. Variable domain in full (rest from reference TRBV19 and TRBJ1-2): DGGITQSPKYLFRKEGQNVTLSCEQNLNHDAMYWYRQDPGQGLRLIYYSQIVNDFQKGDIAEGYSVSREKKESFPLTVTSAQKNPTAFYLCASYNYGYTFGSGTRLTVV.

The chain couples TRBV19 to TRBJ2-2, with 10 bases lining up with TRBD1. The V and J ends lost 5 bases and 5 bases, in that order; junction bases with no gene match: 8. The CDR3 sequence is 16 residues long. CDR1 and CDR2 (germline): LNHDA, SQIVND (reference sequence). The CDR3 bases are TGTGCCAGTAGTCCGGACAGGGGGTATCTAACCGGGGAGCTGTTTTTT. The encoded protein is CASSPDRGYLTGELFF.

The chain employs TRBV5-4 and TRBJ1-1; 7 nucleotides align to TRBD1. V shed 0 bases and J 4 bases; nucleotides not matched to a gene: 6. This CDR3 contains 15 residues. Germline V CDR1 and CDR2: SGHNT, YYREEE (reference sequence). In DNA form, the CDR3 reads TGTGCCAGCAGCTTGGGAGGGGGCTGGGGCACTGAAGCTTTCTTT. Its protein is CASSLGGGWGTEAFF.

The genes are TRBV7-9 and TRBJ2-3, with 8 bases aligning to TRBD1. Germline V lookup: CDR1 SEHNR, CDR2 FQNEAQ (reference sequence). The CDR3 sequence is 15 residues long. V lost 5 bases to trimming and J lost 2 bases; unmatched junction nucleotides: 6. The CDR3 spells CASSLQGALTDTQYF. In nucleotides, the CDR3 is TGTGCCAGCAGCCTCCAGGGGGCGCTCACAGATACGCAGTATTTT.

The rearrangement joins TRBV6-1 to TRBJ2-5; D call uncertain. The J call is in doubt because the DNA end fits TRBJ2-7 better. CDR3 length: 15 amino acids. CDR1 and CDR2 (germline): MNHNS, SASEGT. CDR3 coding DNA: TGTGCCAGCAGTGAATTGAATAGATTTACCTACGAGCAGTACTTC. It translates to CASSELNRFTYEQYF.

The chain recombines TRBV14 with TRBJ2-2; a weak D match, TRBD1 (5 bases). From germline, CDR1 is SGHDN and CDR2 FVKESK. The germline V and J ends were trimmed by 1 base and 3 bases, with 6 bases remaining between them. CDR3 length equals 14 residues. For the CDR3, the DNA is TGTGCCAGCAGCCAAGTCAGGGACACCGGGGAGCTGTTTTTT. It encodes CASSQVRDTGELFF.

The chain joins TRBV5-5 to TRBJ1-4; D not resolved. The CDR3 is 13 residues long. Germline CDR1 is SGHKS and CDR2 is YYEKEE (reference sequence). Trimming left V 2 bases short and J 4 bases short, with 6 bases between. For the CDR3, the DNA is TGTGCCAGCAGCTTTCTTAGTAATGAAAAACTGTTTTTT. Translated: CASSFLSNEKLFF.

This rearrangement joins TRBV19 to TRBJ2-1; 13 positions match TRBD2. CDR1 and CDR2 from the germline V gene are LNHDA and SQIVND (reference sequence). The CDR3 spans 16 residues. J was trimmed by 8 bases and V by 0 bases; bases with no gene match: 4. CDR3 residues: CASSIDTSGRGYEQFF. The CDR3 bases are TGTGCCAGTAGTATAGATACTAGCGGGAGGGGGTATGAGCAGTTCTTC.

The J gene is TRBJ2-1, the V gene TRBV5-4; 10 bases align to TRBD2. The CDR3 covers 15 residues. After removal of 6 bases from V and 4 bases from J, the junction contained 7 bases not matched to a gene. Germline values: CDR1 SGHNT, CDR2 YYREEE (reference sequence). Written as DNA, the CDR3 is TGTGCCAGCAAGCTAGCGGGAGCAGGGTACAATGAGCAGTTCTTC. Protein sequence: CASKLAGAGYNEQFF.

In its sample, this clone was seen once. The chain uses TRBV30 and TRBJ1-5, with D maybe TRBD1 (5 bases). The CDR3 is made up of 13 amino acids. V was clipped by 0 bases and J by 7 bases, with 10 bases between them. In germline, CDR1 is GTSNPN, CDR2 SVGIG (reference sequence). The CDR3, as DNA: TGTGCCTGGAGTGTACGGGGGGGGCAGCCCCAGCATTTT. Translating gives CAWSVRGGQPQHF. Filled out from reference TRBV30 and TRBJ1-5, the complete variable domain reads SQTIHQWPATLVQPVGSPLSLECTVEGTSNPNLYWYRQAAGRGLQLLFYSVGIGQISSEVPQNLSASRPQDRQFILSSKKLLLSDSGFYLCAWSVRGGQPQHFGDGTRLSIL.

V is TRBV5-5 and J is TRBJ2-3; D is possibly TRBD2 (5 bases). Germline V CDR1 and CDR2: SGHKS, YYEKEE (reference sequence). This CDR3 has 16 amino acids. V was cut by 1 base and J by 1 base, with 13 bases left in between. Written as DNA, the CDR3 is TGTGCCAGCAGCTTGTACGTATCCGGGGGCACAGATACGCAGTATTTT. The encoded protein is CASSLYVSGGTDTQYF.

The V and J genes are TRBV18 and TRBJ2-5; 10 nucleotides align to TRBD1. The V and J ends lost 6 bases and 3 bases, in that order; junction bases with no gene match: 13. Germline V lookup: CDR1 KGHSH, CDR2 LQKENI. The CDR3 covers 17 residues. CDR3 bases: TGTGCCAGCTCGAAAAAGCGGGCGGGACAGGGGAAAGAGACCCAGTACTTC. As protein: CASSKKRAGQGKETQYF.

The rearrangement links TRBV27 to TRBJ1-6; D not certain. The germline V gene encodes CDR1 MNHEY and CDR2 SMNVEV (reference sequence). The V end lost 2 bases, the J end lost 10 bases, and 18 bases lay between the germline ends. The CDR3 covers 16 residues. The CDR3 sequence: CASSLRGASQSSPLHF. In DNA, the CDR3 is TGTGCCAGCAGTTTACGGGGAGCCTCTCAATCATCACCCCTCCACTTT.

V gene TRBV27 combines with J gene TRBJ2-7; 7 bases agree with TRBD2. The CDR3 sequence is 13 residues long. V was clipped by 4 bases and J by 9 bases; unmatched bases: 9. The V gene's germline CDR1 is MNHEY and CDR2 SMNVEV (reference sequence). Here the CDR3 reads CASSSRGGRGQYF. The CDR3 DNA reads as TGTGCCAGCAGTTCCCGCGGGGGTAGAGGGCAGTACTTC.

V is TRBV7-2 and J is TRBJ2-1; D not certain. CDR3 size: 13 residues. The germline gives CDR1 SGHTA, CDR2 FQGNSA. V shed 1 base and J shed 10 bases, with 11 bases lying between them. This CDR3 reads CASSLVDGLEQFF. The DNA of the CDR3 is TGTGCCAGCAGCTTAGTTGACGGGTTGGAGCAGTTCTTC.

This chain joins TRBV18 and TRBJ2-7; TRBD1 aligns across 7 bases. V lost 4 bases and J lost 7; bases outside the gene matches: 7. This CDR3 contains 13 residues. Germline CDR1 KGHSH, CDR2 LQKENI. This chain's CDR3 is CASSQQKGAEQYF. In nucleotides, the CDR3 is TGTGCCAGCTCACAACAGAAGGGGGCTGAGCAGTACTTC.

The chain couples TRBV14 to TRBJ2-7, with TRBD2 matching over 8 bases. The CDR3 spans 17 residues. After removal of 1 base from V and 5 bases from J, the junction contained 13 bases not matched to a gene. Germline V CDR1 and CDR2: SGHDN, FVKESK. CDR3 DNA: TGTGCCAGCAGCCAAGTGATTTTAAGGCGGGAGGACGACGAGCAGTACTTC. Translation gives CASSQVILRREDDEQYF.

The V gene is TRBV5-1, the J gene TRBJ2-5; 8 bases are shared with TRBD2. Germline-derived CDR1 and CDR2 are SGHRS and YFSETQ. With V trimmed by 2 bases and J by 5 bases, 5 bases remained unmatched. This CDR3 is built from 14 residues. The CDR3 nucleotides are TGCGCCAGCAGCTTCCTGACTAGCGAGGAGACCCAGTACTTC. Translation gives CASSFLTSEETQYF.

This clone was seen a handful of times. Here the CDR3 DNA reads TGTGCCAGCAGCTTAGTCAGGGACTTGAACACTGAAGCTTTCTTT. This translates into CASSLVRDLNTEAFF. The chain uses TRBV7-8 and TRBJ1-1, with a possible D match to TRBD1 (5 bases). The CDR3 sequence is 15 residues long. V gave up 1 base and J gave up 0 bases, with 9 bases separating them. CDR1 SGHVS and CDR2 FQNEAQ come from the germline V gene.

The chain employs TRBV11-2 and TRBJ2-1; no reliable D call. This CDR3 has 14 residues. The V gene lost 1 base and the J gene lost 11 bases, with 15 bases spanning the gap. CDR1 and CDR2 from the germline V gene are SGHAT and FQNNGV. The CDR3 sequence is CASSLGLEVWKQFF. Here the CDR3 DNA reads TGTGCCAGCAGCTTAGGTCTTGAGGTTTGGAAGCAGTTCTTC.

In its sample, this clone was seen once. This chain uses TRBV5-8 with TRBJ2-1; D not certain. V was cut by 5 bases and J by 5 bases, with 26 bases left in between. Germline V gives CDR1 SGHTS, CDR2 YDEGEE. The CDR3 is made up of 18 amino acids. CDR3 sequence (DNA): TGTGCCAGCAGACTACACCCCCACGAGGTACTAAATGACAATGAGCAGTTCTTC. Amino acid sequence: CASRLHPHEVLNDNEQFF. Looking up the rest from reference TRBV5-8 and TRBJ2-1 gives the full variable domain: EAGVTQSPTHLIKTRGQQATLRCSPISGHTSVYWYQQALGLGLQFLLWYDEGEERNRGNFPPRFSGRQFPNYSSELNVNALELEDSALYLCASRLHPHEVLNDNEQFFGPGTRLTVL.

The rearrangement links TRBV5-1 to TRBJ1-1, with D possibly TRBD1 on 6 matching bases. Trimming removed 1 base from V and 6 bases from J, with 16 bases in between. This CDR3 comprises 15 residues. Per the germline V gene, CDR1 is SGHRS and CDR2 is YFSETQ. In DNA, the CDR3 is TGCGCCAGCAGCTTGAGGGGGGGCGGTTTGGCTGAAGCTTTCTTT. As protein: CASSLRGGGLAEAFF.

The chain links TRBV29-1 to TRBJ1-5, with TRBD1 identical over 8 bases. Germline V gene lookup returns CDR1 SQVTM and CDR2 ANQGSEA. Trimming removed 4 bases from V and 7 bases from J; junction bases left unmatched: 6. The CDR3 is made up of 13 amino acids. This CDR3 is CSVGDRGNQPQHF. The CDR3 DNA reads TGCAGCGTTGGTGACAGGGGAAACCAGCCCCAGCATTTT. Full variable domain (remainder filled in from reference TRBV29-1 and TRBJ1-5): SAVISQKPSRDICQRGTSLTIQCQVDSQVTMMFWYRQQPGQSLTLIATANQGSEATYESGFVIDKFPISRPNLTFSTLTVSNMSPEDSSIYLCSVGDRGNQPQHFGDGTRLSIL.

The rearrangement links TRBV4-1 to TRBJ2-1; weak D call: TRBD2 (6 bases). The CDR3 runs 16 residues. The germline V and J ends were trimmed by 2 bases and 2 bases, with 13 bases remaining between them. CDR1 MGHRA and CDR2 YSYEKL come from the germline V gene. CDR3 coding DNA: TGCGCCAGCAGCCAATCACACGGGGGTCCCTACAATGAGCAGTTCTTC. This sequence encodes CASSQSHGGPYNEQFF.

The CDR3 region is CASSLGGREQYF. CDR3 DNA sequence: TGTGCCAGCAGCTTGGGAGGTCGCGAGCAGTACTTC. The chain combines TRBV13 with TRBJ2-7; maybe TRBD2 (6 bases). V was clipped by 3 bases and J by 6 bases, with 9 bases between them. The germline gives CDR1 PRHDT, CDR2 FYEKMQ (reference sequence). This CDR3 comprises 12 residues.

This chain connects TRBV7-2 to TRBJ2-7; D perhaps matches TRBD1 (6 bases). V lost 5 bases to trimming and J lost 7 bases, with 15 bases between them. CDR1 and CDR2 from the germline V gene are SGHTA and FQGNSA. The CDR3 extends over 13 amino acids. This CDR3 is CASSLNRVREQYF. In nucleotides, the CDR3 is TGTGCCAGCAGCCTGAACAGGGTGCGGGAGCAGTACTTC.

J is TRBJ1-5 and V is TRBV28; D remains ambiguous. The V gene lost 4 bases and the J gene lost 6 bases, with 7 bases spanning the gap. Looked up from germline, CDR1 is MDHEN and CDR2 is SYDVKM. The CDR3 spans 12 residues. This CDR3 is CASSSNGQPQHF. The CDR3 nucleotides read TGTGCCAGCAGTTCTAACGGTCAGCCCCAGCATTTT.

This rearrangement joins TRBV5-1 to TRBJ2-7, with 10 bases identical to TRBD1. Germline values: CDR1 SGHRS, CDR2 YFSETQ. The CDR3 is 18 residues long. J lost 3 bases, V lost 4 bases, and 16 bases had no gene match. The CDR3 region has the DNA TGCGCCAGCAGCCCTTCACCGGGGGACAGGGGAGGAATCTACGAGCAGTACTTC. Translating gives CASSPSPGDRGGIYEQYF.